A selection of T cell receptor beta chains follows, all from one sample in a study of memory CD4+ T cells and cytomegalovirus serostatus. The table came from immunoSEQ multiplex PCR; TCRdb's copy has only in-frame clones and leaves some out. Of about 50,000 clones listed, roughly 73% are singletons. Sequencing input: memory CD4+ T cells from blood. These TCRs come from an adult in good health and CMV-seronegative. Both conserved end residues are part of each CDR3. A D gene is named only where the DNA matches it firmly. Size values are once, few and many counts, or a class for expanded clones, and some rows have none.

CDR3 DNA | CDR3 protein | clone size | D gene | J gene | V gene
TGTGCCAGCAGGGGCGATTCGGTCAACGTCCTGACTTTC | CASRGDSVNVLTF | - | - | TRBJ2-6 | TRBV28
TGTGCCAGCAGTTTGGCAGGGCACGAGCAGTACTTC | CASSLAGHEQYF | - | - | TRBJ2-7 | TRBV28
TGTGCCAGCAGCTTAACGGGGATCGAAAAACTGTTTTTT | CASSLTGIEKLFF | - | - | TRBJ1-4 | TRBV5-6
TGTGCCAGCAGCTTGGCCATAGATCTGTACCAAGAGACCCAGTACTTC | CASSLAIDLYQETQYF | few | - | TRBJ2-5 | TRBV5-4
TGTGCCAGCAGTCGAGACGGGAAAACTAATGAAAAACTGTTTTTT | CASSRDGKTNEKLFF | - | - | TRBJ1-4 | TRBV27
TGTGCCAGCAGTTATAACCTAGAGAAAGTCCTAGCCAAAAACATTCAGTACTTC | CASSYNLEKVLAKNIQYF | - | - | TRBJ2-4 | TRBV6-9
TGTGCCAGCAGCTACTCGGCTGGCGCCTACGAGCAGTACTTC | CASSYSAGAYEQYF | - | - | TRBJ2-7 | TRBV5-5
TGTGCCAGCGCACCGGGACAGCAATACTATGGCTACACCTTC | CASAPGQQYYGYTF | - | TRBD1 | TRBJ1-2 | TRBV28
TGTGCCAGCAGCCGGACAGGCCAAAATCAGCCCCAGCATTTT | CASSRTGQNQPQHF | - | TRBD1 | TRBJ1-5 | TRBV5-5
TGTGCCAGCAGCTTAGCGCTAGCGGGTTCCCAAGGGCAGTTCTTC | CASSLALAGSQGQFF | - | TRBD2 | TRBJ2-1 | TRBV7-6
TGTGCTAGTGGGCCTGGCGGGACAGGGGCCCTAAAGGCAGATACGCAGTATTTT | CASGPGGTGALKADTQYF | - | TRBD1 | TRBJ2-3 | TRBV12-5
TGTGCCAGCTTACCGGGACAGGCCTACAATGAGCAGTTCTTC | CASLPGQAYNEQFF | - | TRBD1 | TRBJ2-1 | TRBV18
TGTGCCAGCAGTTTCAGGGTTTCCTCTGGAAACACCATATATTTT | CASSFRVSSGNTIYF | - | - | TRBJ1-3 | TRBV7-9
TGTGCCAGCAGCCCGGTTGGGAGGGCCACCGGGGAGCTGTTTTTT | CASSPVGRATGELFF | - | TRBD2 | TRBJ2-2 | TRBV14
TGTGCCTGGAGTGTAGGGACGGACAGGGGCTACGAGCAGTACTTC | CAWSVGTDRGYEQYF | - | TRBD1 | TRBJ2-7 | TRBV30
TGTGCCAGCAGCCGTACGGGGCATGAAGAAAAACTGTTTTTT | CASSRTGHEEKLFF | - | - | TRBJ1-4 | TRBV5-6
TGTGCCAGCTCCCTAGCGTCCTCCCAGGGAGAGACCCAGTACTTC | CASSLASSQGETQYF | few | - | TRBJ2-5 | TRBV28
TGTGCCAGCAGCTCAAAGACAGGGAACTATGGCTACACCTTC | CASSSKTGNYGYTF | - | TRBD1 | TRBJ1-2 | TRBV7-2
TGTGCCAGCAGCGTGGCCCCCCAGGGGGCCGAGGAGACCCAGTACTTC | CASSVAPQGAEETQYF | - | TRBD1 | TRBJ2-5 | TRBV9
TGCGCCAGCCGGTTAAACACCGGGGAGCTGTTTTTT | CASRLNTGELFF | once | - | TRBJ2-2 | TRBV5-1
TGTGCCAGCAGCTTAAATTTCAGCCCGAACACTGAAGCTTTCTTT | CASSLNFSPNTEAFF | few | - | TRBJ1-1 | TRBV7-6
TGTGCCAGCAGCCATCATTGGGGGGGACAAGAGACCCAGTACTTC | CASSHHWGGQETQYF | once | TRBD2 | TRBJ2-5 | TRBV7-8
TGTGCCAGCAGTGACTCCGTGACAGGGGGCGAGGGCTACACCTTC | CASSDSVTGGEGYTF | - | TRBD1 | TRBJ1-2 | TRBV6-4
TGCGCCAGCAGCTTACAAGACAGGGAAGAGACCCAGTACTTC | CASSLQDREETQYF | - | TRBD1 | TRBJ2-5 | TRBV5-1
TGTGCCAGCTCACCGGGGAGCACATCTGGAAACACCATATATTTT | CASSPGSTSGNTIYF | - | - | TRBJ1-3 | TRBV18
TGTGCCAGCAGCCCCGGACAGTCCCCGGGAGAAGCTTTCTTT | CASSPGQSPGEAFF | - | - | TRBJ1-1 | TRBV28
TGTGCCAGCGCAGGGTCGGAGGTTTTGCGCGAAGCTTTCTTT | CASAGSEVLREAFF | - | - | TRBJ1-1 | TRBV25-1
TGTGCCAGTGGGACAGGGCCCGGGGAGCTGTTTTTT | CASGTGPGELFF | - | TRBD1 | TRBJ2-2 | TRBV9
TGTGCCAGCAGCTTACGACAGGAATCACCCCTCCACTTT | CASSLRQESPLHF | - | - | TRBJ1-6 | TRBV7-6
TGTGCCAGCGGGACAGGGGTGAACGAGCAGTACTTC | CASGTGVNEQYF | - | TRBD1 | TRBJ2-7 | TRBV6-1
TGTGCCAGCAGCTCCGGGCGTGGAACATGGTTCACTGAAGCTTTCTTT | CASSSGRGTWFTEAFF | - | - | TRBJ1-1 | TRBV11-1
TGTGCCTGGAGTCGCATTACACTCAGGTTTGGTGAAGCTTTCTTT | CAWSRITLRFGEAFF | - | - | TRBJ1-1 | TRBV30
TGTGCCAGCAGTGATTCCCTCGACAACAACTATGGCTACACCTTC | CASSDSLDNNYGYTF | - | - | TRBJ1-2 | TRBV25-1